This TCR beta chain stems from a study of OX40 agonist ivuxolimab in advanced cancers. As for the study in general: Partial responses were recorded for three patients, including one with hepatocellular carcinoma and two with cutaneous melanoma.

Sampled blood was obtained at baseline, cycle 4 day 1, and cycle 7 day 1. The V end was cut by 2 bases, the J end by 5 bases, with 11 bases between. The CDR3 has 14 residues. Per the germline V gene, CDR1 is SGDLS and CDR2 is YYNGEE. Data came from immunoSEQ multiplex PCR; TCRdb stores just in-frame clones and leaves some out. The sample contains under 80,000 clones, around 85% of which appear only once. The sequences come from CD4+ or CD8+ T cells sorted from blood, collected in a trial of the OX40 agonist ivuxolimab. The genes are TRBV9 and TRBJ2-1, with D maybe TRBD2 (5 bases). The sequence came from an adult with an advanced solid tumor such as melanoma, head and neck, liver or kidney cancer. The CDR3 coding sequence is TGTGCCAGCAGCGTCTCCCCGGGAAACAATGAGCAGTTCTTC. It codes for CASSVSPGNNEQFF. The complete variable domain, with remaining parts taken from reference TRBV9 and TRBJ2-1, reads DSGVTQTPKHLITATGQRVTLRCSPRSGDLSVYWYQQSLDQGLQFLIQYYNGEERAKGNILERFSAQQFPDLHSELNLSSLELGDSALYFCASSVSPGNNEQFFGPGTRLTVL.